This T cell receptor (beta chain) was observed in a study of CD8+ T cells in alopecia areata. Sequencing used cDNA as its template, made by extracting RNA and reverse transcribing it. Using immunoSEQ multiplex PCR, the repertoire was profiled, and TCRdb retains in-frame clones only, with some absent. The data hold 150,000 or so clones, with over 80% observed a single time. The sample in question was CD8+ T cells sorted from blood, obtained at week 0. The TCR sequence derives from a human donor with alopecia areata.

The CDR3 DNA reads as TGCAGTAGGGGGAGTGGGGAGACCCAGTACTTC. It encodes CSRGSGETQYF. The rearrangement uses TRBV20-1 and TRBJ2-5, with D perhaps TRBD1 (6 bases). The CDR3 runs to 11 residues. V lost 8 bases and J lost 5, with 12 bases in between. The germline gives CDR1 DFQATT, CDR2 SNEGSKA (reference sequence).